The T cell receptor beta chain under discussion was sequenced for a study of identifying expanded T cells in peripheral blood. The repertoire was sequenced with immunoSEQ multiplex PCR; TCRdb's copy has only in-frame clones and lacks some. The top ten clones hold 2.5% to 4% of a sample with 95,000 to 150,000 clones, roughly 80% of them seen once. The count of this clone is one. CDR1 is SGHDN, CDR2 FVKESK, per germline. Trimming stripped 4 bases from V and 4 bases from J, with 10 bases between. This CDR3 contains 13 residues. The sample taken for sequencing was blood. V gene TRBV14 combines with J gene TRBJ1-2, with D possibly TRBD1 on 5 matching bases. The receptor was isolated from a person between 18 and 75 years old in good health. The CDR3 here is CASSPRGLYGYTF. CDR3 coding DNA: TGTGCCAGCAGCCCGCGGGGACTCTATGGCTACACCTTC.